The table lists the clone carrying this T cell receptor beta chain with a count of one. Its specificity is unknown. The data are from a study of post-analysis software for immune sequencing data. General study results and limits: Strong same-batch co-clustering of samples appeared with F measure clustering. Five TRBV segments, TRBV5-6, TRBV5-1 and TRBV20-1 among them, were found more frequent in patients than controls. Among multiple sclerosis patients, normalized Chao1 diversity was significantly below that of controls.

Unique molecular identifiers tagged the TCR beta cDNA libraries. Input amounts of 1 to 10 million T cells were used. These gave around 500,000 cDNA molecules, so each molecule approximated one T cell. TCRdb re-called the PCR reads with MiXCR, one entry per CDR3 protein. The data hold about 770,000 distinct CDR3 sequences, with 46% observed a single time. The ends were cut back, 0 bases at V and 5 bases at J, with 9 bases in the middle. CDR1 and CDR2 (germline): SGDLS, YYNGEE. The CDR3 has 13 amino acids. The TCR comes from a girl between 10 and 17 years old with multiple sclerosis. The sequenced sample was blood. The gene calls are TRBV9 and TRBJ2-7, with D hard to call. The DNA for the CDR3 is TGTGCCAGCAGCGTAGCTGGTTCTAACGAGCAGTACTTC. Its translation is CASSVAGSNEQYF.